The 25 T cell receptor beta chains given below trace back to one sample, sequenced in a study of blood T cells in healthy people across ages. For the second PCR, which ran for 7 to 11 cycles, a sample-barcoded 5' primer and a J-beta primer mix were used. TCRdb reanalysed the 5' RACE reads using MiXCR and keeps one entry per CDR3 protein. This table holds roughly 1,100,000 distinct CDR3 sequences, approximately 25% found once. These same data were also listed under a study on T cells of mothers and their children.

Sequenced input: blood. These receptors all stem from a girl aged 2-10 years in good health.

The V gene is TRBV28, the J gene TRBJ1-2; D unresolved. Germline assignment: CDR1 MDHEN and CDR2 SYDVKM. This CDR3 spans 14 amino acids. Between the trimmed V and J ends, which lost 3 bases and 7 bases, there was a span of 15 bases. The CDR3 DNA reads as TGTGCCAGCAGTTTGCAGGATGGACTTGGTGGCTACACCTTC. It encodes CASSLQDGLGGYTF.

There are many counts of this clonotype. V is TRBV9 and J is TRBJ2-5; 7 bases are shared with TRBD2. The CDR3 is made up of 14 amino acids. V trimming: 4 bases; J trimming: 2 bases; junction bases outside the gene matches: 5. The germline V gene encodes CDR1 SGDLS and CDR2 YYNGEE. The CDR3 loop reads CASSSELAQETQYF. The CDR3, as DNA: TGTGCCAGCAGCTCAGAACTAGCGCAAGAGACCCAGTACTTC. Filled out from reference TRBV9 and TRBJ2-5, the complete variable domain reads DSGVTQTPKHLITATGQRVTLRCSPRSGDLSVYWYQQSLDQGLQFLIQYYNGEERAKGNILERFSAQQFPDLHSELNLSSLELGDSALYFCASSSELAQETQYFGPGTRLLVL.

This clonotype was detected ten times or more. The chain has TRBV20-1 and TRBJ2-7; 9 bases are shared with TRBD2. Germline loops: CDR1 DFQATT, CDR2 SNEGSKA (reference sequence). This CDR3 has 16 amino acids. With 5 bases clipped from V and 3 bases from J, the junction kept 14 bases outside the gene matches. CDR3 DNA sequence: TGCAGTGCTTTTTCTTCCGCGGCGGGAGGGTTCTACGAGCAGTACTTC. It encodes CSAFSSAAGGFYEQYF.

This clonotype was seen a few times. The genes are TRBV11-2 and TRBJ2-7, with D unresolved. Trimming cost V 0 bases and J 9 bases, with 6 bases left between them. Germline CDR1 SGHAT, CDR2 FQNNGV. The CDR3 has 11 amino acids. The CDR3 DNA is TGTGCCAGCAGCTTAGAGGCGCCGCAGTACTTC. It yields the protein CASSLEAPQYF.

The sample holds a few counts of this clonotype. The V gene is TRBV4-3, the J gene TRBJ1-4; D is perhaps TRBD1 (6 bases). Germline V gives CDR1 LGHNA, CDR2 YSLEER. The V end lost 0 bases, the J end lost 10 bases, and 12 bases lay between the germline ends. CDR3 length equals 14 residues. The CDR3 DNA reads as TGCGCCAGCAGCCAAGATTGGGAAGGGGGAAAACTGTTTTTT. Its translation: CASSQDWEGGKLFF.

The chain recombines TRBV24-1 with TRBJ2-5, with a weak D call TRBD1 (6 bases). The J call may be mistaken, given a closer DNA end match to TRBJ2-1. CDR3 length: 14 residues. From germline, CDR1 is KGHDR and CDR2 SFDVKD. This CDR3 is CATQGDTSRNEQFF. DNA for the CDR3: TGTGCCACCCAAGGGGACACTTCAAGGAATGAGCAGTTCTTC.

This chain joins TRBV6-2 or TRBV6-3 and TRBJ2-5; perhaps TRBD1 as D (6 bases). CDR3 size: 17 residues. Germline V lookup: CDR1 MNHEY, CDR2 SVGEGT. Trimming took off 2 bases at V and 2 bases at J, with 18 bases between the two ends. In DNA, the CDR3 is TGTGCCAGCAGTTACCGGCAGGGAAGGGGGTTGCAAGAGACCCAGTACTTC. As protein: CASSYRQGRGLQETQYF.

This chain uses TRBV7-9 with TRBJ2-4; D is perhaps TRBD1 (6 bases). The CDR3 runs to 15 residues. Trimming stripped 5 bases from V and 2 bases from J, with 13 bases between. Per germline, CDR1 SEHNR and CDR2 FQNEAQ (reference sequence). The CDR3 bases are TGTGCCAGCAGCCCTAGACAGGCCTCCAAAAACATTCAGTACTTC. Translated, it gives CASSPRQASKNIQYF.

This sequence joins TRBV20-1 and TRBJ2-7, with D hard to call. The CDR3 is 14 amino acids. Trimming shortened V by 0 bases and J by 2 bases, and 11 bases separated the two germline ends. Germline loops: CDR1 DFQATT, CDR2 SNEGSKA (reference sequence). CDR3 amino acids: CSARDYRTPYEQYF. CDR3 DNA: TGCAGTGCTAGAGATTACAGAACCCCCTACGAGCAGTACTTC.

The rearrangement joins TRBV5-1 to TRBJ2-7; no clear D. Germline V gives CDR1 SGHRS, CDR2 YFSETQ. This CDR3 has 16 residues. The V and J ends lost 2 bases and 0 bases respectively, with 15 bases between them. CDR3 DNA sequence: TGCGCCAGCAGCTTAGATGGGCTTAGGAGCTCCTACGAGCAGTACTTC. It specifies CASSLDGLRSSYEQYF.

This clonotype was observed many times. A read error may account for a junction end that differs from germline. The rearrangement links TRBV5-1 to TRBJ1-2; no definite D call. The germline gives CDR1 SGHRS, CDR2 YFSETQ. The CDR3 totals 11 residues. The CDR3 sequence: CASSLLDGYTF. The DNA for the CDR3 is TGTGCCAGCAGTTTGCTAGATGGCTACACCTTC.

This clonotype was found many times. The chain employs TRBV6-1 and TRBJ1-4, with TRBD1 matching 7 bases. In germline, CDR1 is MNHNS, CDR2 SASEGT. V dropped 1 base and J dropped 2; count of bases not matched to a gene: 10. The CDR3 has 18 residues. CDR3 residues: CASSEDSTGYSTNEKLFF. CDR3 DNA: TGTGCCAGCAGTGAAGACTCGACAGGGTACTCGACTAATGAAAAACTGTTTTTT.

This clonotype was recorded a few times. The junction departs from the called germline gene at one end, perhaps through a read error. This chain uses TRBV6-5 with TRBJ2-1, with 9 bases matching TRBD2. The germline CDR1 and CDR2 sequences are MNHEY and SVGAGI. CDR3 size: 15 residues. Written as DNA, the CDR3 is TGCGCCAGCAGCCCTACTAGCGGGTGGTACAATGCGCAGTTCTTC. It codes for CASSPTSGWYNAQFF.

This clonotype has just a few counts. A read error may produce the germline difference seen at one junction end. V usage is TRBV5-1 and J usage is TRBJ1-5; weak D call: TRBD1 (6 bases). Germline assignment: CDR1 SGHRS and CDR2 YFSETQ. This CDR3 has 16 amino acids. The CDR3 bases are TGTGCCAGCAGCTTGGATGGGGGCGGGAGCAATCAGCCCCAGCATTTT. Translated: CASSLDGGGSNQPQHF.

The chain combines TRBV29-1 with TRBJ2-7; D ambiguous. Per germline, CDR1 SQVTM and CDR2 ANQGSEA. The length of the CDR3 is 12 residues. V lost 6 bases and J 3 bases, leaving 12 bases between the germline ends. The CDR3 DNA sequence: TGCAGCGTCCGGGCCGAACTCTACGAGCAGTACTTC. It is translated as CSVRAELYEQYF.

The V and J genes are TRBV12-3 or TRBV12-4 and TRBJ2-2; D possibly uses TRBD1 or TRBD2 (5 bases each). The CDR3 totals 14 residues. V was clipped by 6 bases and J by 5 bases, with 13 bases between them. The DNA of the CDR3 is TGTGCCAGCAGCGGGACCGACGGGACCGGGGAGCTGTTTTTT. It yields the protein CASSGTDGTGELFF.

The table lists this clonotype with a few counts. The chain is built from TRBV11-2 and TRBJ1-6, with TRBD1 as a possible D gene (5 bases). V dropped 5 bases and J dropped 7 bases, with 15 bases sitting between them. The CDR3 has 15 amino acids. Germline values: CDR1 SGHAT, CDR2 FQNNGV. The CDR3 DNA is TGTGCCAGCAGCCCGTCGGGACCCCTAAATTCACCCCTCCACTTT. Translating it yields CASSPSGPLNSPLHF.

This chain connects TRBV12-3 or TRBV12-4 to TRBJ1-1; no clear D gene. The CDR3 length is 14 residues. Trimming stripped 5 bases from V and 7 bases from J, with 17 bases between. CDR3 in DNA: TGTGCCAGCAGTCCCCCCACCCTTCTGGGTGAAGCTTTCTTT. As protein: CASSPPTLLGEAFF.

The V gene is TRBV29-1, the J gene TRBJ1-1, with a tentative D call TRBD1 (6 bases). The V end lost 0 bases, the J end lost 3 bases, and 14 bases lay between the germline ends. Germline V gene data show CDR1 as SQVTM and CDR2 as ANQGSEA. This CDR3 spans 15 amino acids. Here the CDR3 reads CSVEDPLQGYTEAFF. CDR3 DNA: TGCAGCGTTGAAGACCCTCTCCAGGGGTACACTGAAGCTTTCTTT.

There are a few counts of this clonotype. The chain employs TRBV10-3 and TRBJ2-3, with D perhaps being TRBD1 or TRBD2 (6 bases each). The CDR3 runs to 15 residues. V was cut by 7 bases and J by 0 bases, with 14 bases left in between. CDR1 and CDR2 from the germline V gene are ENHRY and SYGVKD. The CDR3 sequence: CAIKGGGQSTDTQYF. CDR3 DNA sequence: TGTGCCATCAAGGGGGGTGGACAGAGCACAGATACGCAGTATTTT.

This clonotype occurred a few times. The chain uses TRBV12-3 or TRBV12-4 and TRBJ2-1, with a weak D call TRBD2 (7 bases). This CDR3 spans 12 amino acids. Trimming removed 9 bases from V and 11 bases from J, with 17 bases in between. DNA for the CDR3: TGTGCCAGTAGCGCGGGGGCGACTCAGCAGTTCTTC. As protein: CASSAGATQQFF.

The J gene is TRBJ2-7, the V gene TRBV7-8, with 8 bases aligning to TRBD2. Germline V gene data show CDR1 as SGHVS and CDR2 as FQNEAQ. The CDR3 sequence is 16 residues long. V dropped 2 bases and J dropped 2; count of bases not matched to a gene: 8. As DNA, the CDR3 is TGTGCCAGCAGCTTACCCCCGGGACTAGTTGCCTACGAGCAGTACTTC. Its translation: CASSLPPGLVAYEQYF. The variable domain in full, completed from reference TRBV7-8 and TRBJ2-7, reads GAGVSQSPRYKVAKRGQDVALRCDPISGHVSLFWYQQALGQGPEFLTYFQNEAQLDKSGLPSDRFFAERPEGSVSTLKIQRTQQEDSAVYLCASSLPPGLVAYEQYFGPGTRLTVT.

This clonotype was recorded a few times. Written as DNA, the CDR3 is TGTGCCAGCAGTAGCCCGAAGGAGGTATTTCGGGGCACGAACACTGAAGCTTTCTTT. Protein product: CASSSPKEVFRGTNTEAFF. The V and J genes are TRBV6-2 or TRBV6-3 and TRBJ1-1, with D possibly being TRBD1 (5 bases). V lost 5 bases and J lost 1, with 26 bases in between. Germline V gene data show CDR1 as MNHEY and CDR2 as SVGEGT. The CDR3 has 19 residues.

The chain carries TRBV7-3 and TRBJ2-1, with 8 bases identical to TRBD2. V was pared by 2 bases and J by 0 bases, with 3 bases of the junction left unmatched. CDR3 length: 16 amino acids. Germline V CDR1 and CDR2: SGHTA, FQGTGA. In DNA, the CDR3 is TGTGCCAGCAGCTTAGGGACTAGTGCCTCCTACAATGAGCAGTTCTTC. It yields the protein CASSLGTSASYNEQFF.

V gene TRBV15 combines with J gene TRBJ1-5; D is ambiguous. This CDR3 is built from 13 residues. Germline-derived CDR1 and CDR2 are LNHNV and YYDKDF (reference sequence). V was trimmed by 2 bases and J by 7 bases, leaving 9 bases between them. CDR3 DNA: TGTGCCACCAGCAGATCGGACTTCCAGCCCCAGCATTTT. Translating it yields CATSRSDFQPQHF.